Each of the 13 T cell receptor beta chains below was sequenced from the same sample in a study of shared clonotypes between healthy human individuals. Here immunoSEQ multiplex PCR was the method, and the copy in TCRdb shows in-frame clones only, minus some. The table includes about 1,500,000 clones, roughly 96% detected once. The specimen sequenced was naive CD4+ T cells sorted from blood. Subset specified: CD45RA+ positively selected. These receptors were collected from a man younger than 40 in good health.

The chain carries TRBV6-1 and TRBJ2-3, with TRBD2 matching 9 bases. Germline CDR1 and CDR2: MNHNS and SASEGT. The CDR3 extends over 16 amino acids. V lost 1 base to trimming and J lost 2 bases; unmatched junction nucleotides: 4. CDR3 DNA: TGTGCCAGCAGTGAAGTCCTAGCGGGACTCACAGATACGCAGTATTTT. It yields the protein CASSEVLAGLTDTQYF.

The CDR3 is CASRWTASNSYEQYF. CDR3 DNA: TGTGCCAGCAGATGGACAGCTAGTAACTCCTACGAGCAGTACTTC. The V and J genes are TRBV5-6 and TRBJ2-7; D might be TRBD1 (6 bases). CDR1 is SGHDT, CDR2 YYEEEE, per germline. Trimming removed 5 bases at V and 0 bases at J, with 15 bases between. There are 15 residues in the CDR3.

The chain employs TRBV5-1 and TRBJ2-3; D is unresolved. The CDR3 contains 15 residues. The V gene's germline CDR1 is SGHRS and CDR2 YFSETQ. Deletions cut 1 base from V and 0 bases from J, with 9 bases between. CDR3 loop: CASSLTDSSTDTQYF. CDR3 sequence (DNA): TGCGCCAGCAGCTTGACCGACTCTAGCACAGATACGCAGTATTTT.

CDR3 region: CASGLVEGTQYF. The CDR3 DNA is TGTGCTAGTGGTTTGGTAGAGGGGACGCAGTATTTT. J is TRBJ2-3 and V is TRBV12-5, with D tentatively TRBD1 or TRBD2 (5 bases each). The CDR3 consists of 12 residues. Germline V lookup: CDR1 LGHNT, CDR2 FRNRAP. V was trimmed by 0 bases and J by 9 bases, leaving 7 bases between them.

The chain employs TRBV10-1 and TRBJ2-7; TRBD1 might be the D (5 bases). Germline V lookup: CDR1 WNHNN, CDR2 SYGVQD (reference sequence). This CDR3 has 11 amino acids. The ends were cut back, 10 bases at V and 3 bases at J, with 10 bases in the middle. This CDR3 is CATGQGYEQYF. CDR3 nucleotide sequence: TGCGCCACCGGGCAGGGCTACGAGCAGTACTTC.

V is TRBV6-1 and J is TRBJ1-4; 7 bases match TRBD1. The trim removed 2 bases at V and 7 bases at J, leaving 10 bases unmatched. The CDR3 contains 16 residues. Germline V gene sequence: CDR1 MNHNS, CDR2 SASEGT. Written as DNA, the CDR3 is TGTGCCAGCAGTGAACCCCCAGACAGGGTTGGTGAAAAACTGTTTTTT. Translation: CASSEPPDRVGEKLFF.

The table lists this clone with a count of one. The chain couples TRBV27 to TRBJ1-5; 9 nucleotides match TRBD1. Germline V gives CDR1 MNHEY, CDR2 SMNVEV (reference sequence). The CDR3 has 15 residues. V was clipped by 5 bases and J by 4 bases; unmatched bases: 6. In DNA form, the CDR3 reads TGTGCCAGCAGTCCACGGACAGGGGCGAATCAGCCCCAGCATTTT. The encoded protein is CASSPRTGANQPQHF.

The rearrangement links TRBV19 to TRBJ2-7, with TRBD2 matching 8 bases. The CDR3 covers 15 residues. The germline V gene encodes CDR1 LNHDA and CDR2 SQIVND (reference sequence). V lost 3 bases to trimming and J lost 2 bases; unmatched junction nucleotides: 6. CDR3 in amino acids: CASSMEAGAAYEQYF. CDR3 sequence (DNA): TGTGCCAGTAGTATGGAAGCGGGAGCTGCCTACGAGCAGTACTTC. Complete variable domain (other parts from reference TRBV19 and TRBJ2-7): DGGITQSPKYLFRKEGQNVTLSCEQNLNHDAMYWYRQDPGQGLRLIYYSQIVNDFQKGDIAEGYSVSREKKESFPLTVTSAQKNPTAFYLCASSMEAGAAYEQYFGPGTRLTVT.

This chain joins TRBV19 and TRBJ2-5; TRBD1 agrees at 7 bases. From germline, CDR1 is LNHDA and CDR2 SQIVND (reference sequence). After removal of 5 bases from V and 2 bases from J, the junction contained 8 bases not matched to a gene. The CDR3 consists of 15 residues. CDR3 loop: CASSLRRGLQETQYF. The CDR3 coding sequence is TGTGCCAGTAGTCTCCGAAGGGGGCTACAAGAGACCCAGTACTTC.

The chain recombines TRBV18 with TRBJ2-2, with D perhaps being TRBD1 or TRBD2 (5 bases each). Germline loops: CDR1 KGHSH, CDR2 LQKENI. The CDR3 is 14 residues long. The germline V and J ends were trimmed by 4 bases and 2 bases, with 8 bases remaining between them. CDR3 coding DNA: TGTGCCAGCTCACGGGACGCTAACACCGGGGAGCTGTTTTTT. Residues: CASSRDANTGELFF.

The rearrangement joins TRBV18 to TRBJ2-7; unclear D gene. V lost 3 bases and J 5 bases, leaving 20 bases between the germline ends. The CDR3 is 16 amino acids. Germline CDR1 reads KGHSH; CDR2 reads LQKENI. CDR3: CASSPATSVTTNEQYF. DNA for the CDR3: TGTGCCAGCTCACCCGCCACGAGTGTAACCACCAACGAGCAGTACTTC.

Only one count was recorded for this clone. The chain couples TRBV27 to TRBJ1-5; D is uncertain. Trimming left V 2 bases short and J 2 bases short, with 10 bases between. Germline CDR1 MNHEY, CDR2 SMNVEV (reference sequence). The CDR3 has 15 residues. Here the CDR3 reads CASSLNAAGNQPQHF. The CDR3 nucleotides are TGTGCCAGCAGTTTAAATGCTGCCGGCAATCAGCCCCAGCATTTT.

CDR3 bases: TGTGCCAGCTCACCAGGCGGCCCCTCCTACGAGCAGTACTTC. Protein product: CASSPGGPSYEQYF. The chain carries TRBV18 and TRBJ2-7, with D unresolved. Trimming shortened V by 2 bases and J by 0 bases, and 8 bases separated the two germline ends. From germline, CDR1 is KGHSH and CDR2 LQKENI. CDR3 size: 14 residues.